These 24 T cell receptor beta chains originate from one sample sequenced in a study of blood T cells in healthy people across ages. With a J-beta primer mix and a sample-barcoded 5' primer, a second PCR ran roughly 6 to 11 cycles. TCRdb analysed the 5' RACE reads with MiXCR anew, one entry per CDR3 protein. The profile shows roughly 1,500,000 distinct CDR3 sequences, about 31% of them singletons. Sequenced: blood. The receptors derive from a woman aged 25 to 45 in good health.

The chain links TRBV7-9 to TRBJ2-3; possible D gene TRBD2, 5 bases. V lost 5 bases, J lost 4 bases, and 22 bases lay in between. CDR1 SEHNR and CDR2 FQNEAQ come from the germline V gene (reference sequence). The CDR3 runs 17 residues. CDR3 DNA sequence: TGTGCCAGCAGCGCCTGGTTGACGGGAAGGCGGGCAGATACGCAGTATTTT. Translation gives CASSAWLTGRRADTQYF.

This clonotype was seen only a few times. This sequence joins TRBV29-1 and TRBJ1-4; 7 nucleotides match TRBD1. Per the germline V gene, CDR1 is SQVTM and CDR2 is ANQGSEA. The CDR3 length is 12 residues. The V gene end was trimmed by 6 bases and the J gene end by 6 bases; junction bases not matched to a gene: 4. The CDR3 protein is CSVITGDEKLFF. CDR3 DNA sequence: TGCAGCGTAATCACAGGGGATGAAAAACTGTTTTTT.

Remarks on this clonotype: One end of the junction varies from germline; a read error may be responsible. J is TRBJ2-4 and V is TRBV20-1; D is tentatively TRBD1 or TRBD2 (6 bases each). Germline CDR1 reads DFQATT; CDR2 reads SNEGSKA (reference sequence). This CDR3 comprises 15 residues. This chain's CDR3 is CSAKNGGLAKSIQYF. CDR3 sequence (DNA): TGCAGTGCTAAAAACGGGGGCCTGGCCAAAAGCATTCAGTACTTC.

This clonotype was detected only a few times. The chain has TRBV7-9 and TRBJ2-5; 10 bases map to TRBD2. CDR1 is SEHNR and CDR2 is FQNEAQ in the germline V gene (reference sequence). Losses at the gene ends were 5 bases for V and 1 base for J; bases not matched to a gene: 13. The CDR3 is 18 residues long. CDR3 nucleotide sequence: TGTGCCAGCAGCCCTCCCATAGGGAGCGGGAGGGCCCAAGAGACCCAGTACTTC. Translation: CASSPPIGSGRAQETQYF.

This chain connects TRBV3-1 to TRBJ2-7, with D uncertain. The CDR3 runs to 16 residues. Germline CDR1 is LGHDT and CDR2 is YNNKEL (reference sequence). Trimming removed 1 base from V and 1 base from J, with 14 bases in between. CDR3 protein: CASSQGIGWSSYEQYF. The CDR3 bases are TGTGCCAGCAGCCAAGGGATTGGCTGGAGTTCCTACGAGCAGTACTTC.

V gene TRBV10-3 combines with J gene TRBJ1-6; the match to TRBD1 covers 9 bases. Per the germline V gene, CDR1 is ENHRY and CDR2 is SYGVKD. The V gene end was trimmed by 4 bases and the J gene end by 8 bases; junction bases not matched to a gene: 0. The CDR3 contains 13 residues. Written as DNA, the CDR3 is TGTGCCATCAGTGGACAGGGGGATTCACCCCTCCACTTT. Its protein product is CAISGQGDSPLHF.

The chain has TRBV5-1 and TRBJ2-1; D is possibly TRBD2 (5 bases). The CDR3 contains 15 residues. Trimming removed 4 bases at V and 2 bases at J, with 13 bases between. Germline CDR1 reads SGHRS; CDR2 reads YFSETQ. The DNA for the CDR3 is TGCGCCAGCAGCCTCAGCGGACTGACCTACAATGAGCAGTTCTTC. Amino acid sequence: CASSLSGLTYNEQFF.

There are a few counts of this clonotype. The chain employs TRBV9 and TRBJ2-7; 8 bases align to TRBD2. The last part of the DNA fits TRBJ2-5 better; the J call may be wrong. The CDR3 has 15 amino acids. Germline-derived CDR1 and CDR2 are SGDLS and YYNGEE. Written as DNA, the CDR3 is TGTGCCAGCAGCGAAGAGCGGGAGAGGGGAGAGACCCAGTACTTC. Its translation: CASSEERERGETQYF.

This clonotype came up once. This chain joins TRBV7-8 and TRBJ2-7, with 7 bases matching TRBD1. The V gene end was trimmed by 4 bases and the J gene end by 3 bases; junction bases not matched to a gene: 12. The CDR3 is 16 amino acids. The V gene's germline CDR1 is SGHVS and CDR2 FQNEAQ. The CDR3 nucleotides are TGTGCCAGCAGCTCAGCCCTCAGGACAGGTCTCTACGAGCAGTACTTC. It translates to CASSSALRTGLYEQYF.

This chain links TRBV5-1 with TRBJ2-7; 7 bases agree with TRBD2. The V segment lost 5 bases and the J segment 0 bases; nucleotides outside the gene matches: 11. In germline, CDR1 is SGHRS, CDR2 YFSETQ. The CDR3 spans 16 residues. The CDR3 loop is CASSSSPTSVSYEQYF. The CDR3, as DNA: TGCGCCAGCAGTTCATCACCTACTAGCGTCTCCTACGAGCAGTACTTC.

The chain uses TRBV7-2 and TRBJ2-1; D gene unclear. Trimming cost V 4 bases and J 3 bases, with 13 bases left between them. The CDR3 covers 15 residues. CDR1 SGHTA and CDR2 FQGNSA come from the germline V gene. The CDR3 spells CASSSVGGFYNEQFF. In DNA form, the CDR3 reads TGTGCCAGCAGCTCAGTAGGCGGCTTCTACAATGAGCAGTTCTTC.

This clonotype appeared once. The chain is built from TRBV9 and TRBJ1-5; D gene unclear. The germline CDR1 and CDR2 sequences are SGDLS and YYNGEE. This CDR3 region has 14 residues. V was shortened by 3 bases and J by 0 bases, with 7 bases between the two germline ends. The CDR3 DNA is TGTGCCAGCAGCGCAGCGGGTAGCAATCAGCCCCAGCATTTT. Its protein is CASSAAGSNQPQHF.

The chain combines TRBV27 with TRBJ1-6; D may be TRBD1 (5 bases). This CDR3 comprises 12 residues. V gave up 5 bases and J gave up 15 bases, with 14 bases separating them. CDR1 MNHEY and CDR2 SMNVEV come from the germline V gene (reference sequence). For the CDR3, the DNA is TGTGCCAGCAGTACGGGGGGACCTGGCCTCCACTTT. It codes for CASSTGGPGLHF.

V and J are TRBV5-6 and TRBJ2-7; 12 bases line up with TRBD1. The V and J ends lost 3 bases and 5 bases, in that order; junction bases with no gene match: 6. Looked up from germline, CDR1 is SGHDT and CDR2 is YYEEEE. This CDR3 is 15 amino acids long. Here the CDR3 reads CASSSWDRGLHEQYF. The DNA for the CDR3 is TGTGCCAGCAGCTCCTGGGACAGGGGGCTCCACGAGCAGTACTTC. The full variable domain, its missing parts supplied by reference TRBV5-6 and TRBJ2-7, is DAGVTQSPTHLIKTRGQQVTLRCSPKSGHDTVSWYQQALGQGPQFIFQYYEEEERQRGNFPDRFSGHQFPNYSSELNVNALLLGDSALYLCASSSWDRGLHEQYFGPGTRLTVT.

This clonotype was detected a few times. V and J are TRBV20-1 and TRBJ1-5, with unresolved D. Germline lookup yields CDR1 DFQATT and CDR2 SNEGSKA (reference sequence). Trimming cost V 2 bases and J 4 bases, with 9 bases left between them. The CDR3 runs to 13 residues. In DNA form, the CDR3 reads TGCAGTGCTAGACTGGAACAGAATCAGCCCCAGCATTTT. This codes for CSARLEQNQPQHF.

As for this clonotype: At one end the junction does not follow the germline gene, possibly because of a read error. The V and J genes are TRBV7-8 and TRBJ2-1; 14 bases align to TRBD2. The CDR3 is made up of 18 amino acids. Germline CDR1 SGHVS, CDR2 FQNEAQ. The CDR3: CASSLGLAGGGDYNEQFF. CDR3 nucleotides: TGTGCCAGCAGTTTAGGACTAGCGGGAGGTGGGGACTACAATGAGCAGTTCTTC.

This rearrangement joins TRBV7-2 to TRBJ2-7; 7 bases fit TRBD1. CDR3 length: 15 amino acids. In germline, CDR1 is SGHTA, CDR2 FQGNSA. With V trimmed by 3 bases and J by 0 bases, 5 bases remained unmatched. The CDR3 coding sequence is TGTGCCAGCAGCTTGAGGGGGCCAAACTCCTACGAGCAGTACTTC. Protein: CASSLRGPNSYEQYF. Full variable domain (rest looked up from reference TRBV7-2 and TRBJ2-7): GAGVSQSPSNKVTEKGKDVELRCDPISGHTALYWYRQSLGQGLEFLIYFQGNSAPDKSGLPSDRFSAERTGGSVSTLTIQRTQQEDSAVYLCASSLRGPNSYEQYFGPGTRLTVT.

The chain combines TRBV28 with TRBJ1-2; 9 bases align to TRBD1. The junction had 4 bases not matched to a gene; V was cut back by 6 bases and J by 2 bases. The germline CDR1 and CDR2 sequences are MDHEN and SYDVKM. The CDR3 length is 14 residues. In nucleotides, the CDR3 is TGTGCCAGCAGGAAAACAGGGGGCAACTATGGCTACACCTTC. Translating gives CASRKTGGNYGYTF.

A remark on this clonotype: This may be a read error, as it is one base from a much larger clone. This chain connects TRBV7-9 to TRBJ2-1; D ambiguous. Germline-derived CDR1 and CDR2 are SEHNR and FQNEAQ (reference sequence). The CDR3 is 12 residues long. Trimming took off 5 bases at V and 14 bases at J, with 16 bases between the two ends. In nucleotides, the CDR3 is TGTGCCAGCAGCGACTCCCGGAGAGAGGAGTTCTTC. This gives the protein CASSDSRREEFF.

The chain is built from TRBV28 and TRBJ1-5; no definite D call. This CDR3 is built from 16 residues. Germline CDR1 and CDR2: MDHEN and SYDVKM. Trimming shortened V by 3 bases and J by 1 base, and 13 bases separated the two germline ends. CDR3 amino acids: CASSFFTATSNQPQHF. The CDR3 DNA is TGTGCCAGCAGTTTCTTTACCGCCACAAGCAATCAGCCCCAGCATTTT. The variable domain in full, completed from reference TRBV28 and TRBJ1-5, reads DVKVTQSSRYLVKRTGEKVFLECVQDMDHENMFWYRQDPGLGLRLIYFSYDVKMKEKGDIPEGYSVSREKKERFSLILESASTNQTSMYLCASSFFTATSNQPQHFGDGTRLSIL.

This sequence joins TRBV7-9 and TRBJ1-1; 7 bases agree with TRBD1. The CDR3 is made up of 16 amino acids. Germline loops: CDR1 SEHNR, CDR2 FQNEAQ (reference sequence). The V gene end was trimmed by 3 bases and the J gene end by 3 bases; junction bases not matched to a gene: 10. As DNA, the CDR3 is TGTGCCAGCAGCTTTCCCCCTGGAACAGGGGACACTGAAGCTTTCTTT. Translation: CASSFPPGTGDTEAFF.

This clonotype showed up just a few times. The rearrangement uses TRBV6-5 and TRBJ2-5; 10 bases are a match to TRBD2. V trimming: 3 bases; J trimming: 5 bases; junction bases outside the gene matches: 9. The CDR3 covers 16 residues. CDR1 is MNHEY and CDR2 is SVGAGI in the germline V gene. CDR3 in DNA: TGTGCCAGCAGTTATTCTAGCGGGAGAGGAAAGGAGACCCAGTACTTC. As protein: CASSYSSGRGKETQYF.

V is TRBV5-1 and J is TRBJ2-1; TRBD2 agrees at 8 bases. After removal of 6 bases from V and 7 bases from J, the junction contained 15 bases not matched to a gene. Germline CDR1 SGHRS, CDR2 YFSETQ. The CDR3 loop spans 16 amino acids. CDR3 DNA: TGCGCCAGCAACCCTGCGCCAGCGGGAGTAGAAAATGAGCAGTTCTTC. It is translated as CASNPAPAGVENEQFF.

This clonotype has more than one count but fewer than ten. This chain links TRBV5-1 with TRBJ2-5; TRBD1 might be the D (5 bases). CDR1 SGHRS and CDR2 YFSETQ come from the germline V gene. Deletions cut 0 bases from V and 5 bases from J, with 11 bases between. The CDR3 consists of 14 residues. The CDR3 nucleotides read TGCGCCAGCAGCTTGGCGTTGGGGCGGGAGACCCAGTACTTC. This translates into CASSLALGRETQYF.